A selection of T cell receptor beta chains follows, all from one sample in a study of control samples from healthy donors and cancer patients. Using immunoSEQ multiplex PCR, the repertoire was profiled, and TCRdb retains in-frame clones only, with some absent. This sample has 350,000 to 450,000 clones; around nine tenths occur once, and the top ten carry 6% to 7%. The sequenced sample consisted of PBMCs. The receptors here all came from a man in his forties with head and neck cancer. The CDR3 runs from the conserved cysteine through the conserved F or W. The order of the fields is D gene, J gene, V gene, clone size, CDR3 protein, CDR3 DNA. The D gene is left open where the match is weak. Size tells how often a clone was seen (once, few, many) or the class of an expanded clone, and some rows leave it out.

>NA|TRBJ2-7|TRBV28|once
CASTYPRQASEQYF
TGTGCCAGCACCTACCCCCGGCAGGCGAGCGAGCAGTACTTC
>NA|TRBJ1-6|TRBV28|NA
CASLTGSHNSPLHF
TGTGCCAGCCTGACGGGATCTCATAATTCACCCCTCCACTTT
>NA|TRBJ1-4|TRBV29-1|NA
CSVADATNEKLFF
TGCAGCGTTGCGGATGCAACTAATGAAAAACTGTTTTTT
>NA|TRBJ2-2|TRBV7-3|NA
CASSLEAPYTGELFF
TGTGCCAGCAGCTTAGAGGCACCATACACCGGGGAGCTGTTTTTT
>NA|TRBJ1-6|TRBV4-1|NA
CASSQERDNYWKPLHF
TGCGCCAGCAGCCAAGAAAGGGACAACTATTGGAAACCCCTCCACTTT
>TRBD1|TRBJ1-6|TRBV19|NA
CASSIAWDRSHSPLHF
TGTGCCAGTAGTATCGCGTGGGACAGGAGCCATTCACCCCTCCACTTT
>TRBD1|TRBJ1-6|TRBV30|NA
CAWSVRDRGGSSSYNSPLHF
TGTGCCTGGAGTGTACGGGACAGGGGAGGGTCAAGCTCCTATAATTCACCCCTCCACTTT
>NA|TRBJ2-5|TRBV5-6|NA
CATREYGEQETQYF
TGTGCCACCCGGGAGTACGGGGAACAAGAGACCCAGTACTTC
>TRBD2|TRBJ2-3|TRBV7-2|NA
CASSLAPSGMDTQYF
TGTGCCAGCAGCTTAGCGCCTAGCGGGATGGATACGCAGTATTTT
>TRBD1|TRBJ1-1|TRBV5-1|NA
CASSLDDRGVTEAFF
TGCGCCAGCAGCTTGGACGACAGGGGCGTCACTGAAGCTTTCTTT
>NA|TRBJ1-4|TRBV3-1/TRBV3-2|NA
CASSLTPKLFF
TGTGCCAGCAGCCTGACCCCGAAACTGTTTTTT
>NA|TRBJ1-1|TRBV27|NA
CASRNGSPTKNTEAFF
TGTGCCAGCAGAAACGGATCGCCCACCAAGAACACTGAAGCTTTCTTT
>TRBD1|TRBJ2-6|TRBV11-2|NA
CASSLSAGQGASGANVLTF
TGTGCCAGCAGCCTCTCCGCGGGACAGGGAGCCTCCGGGGCCAACGTCCTGACTTTC
>NA|TRBJ1-4|TRBV18|NA
CASSPPMGDEKLFF
TGTGCCAGCTCACCACCTATGGGAGATGAAAAACTGTTTTTT
>NA|TRBJ2-7|TRBV7-9|NA
CASSLVSLHEQYF
TGTGCCAGCAGCTTAGTCTCCCTCCACGAGCAGTACTTC
>NA|TRBJ1-2|TRBV28|once
CASSSPGAGYGYTF
TGTGCCAGCAGTTCCCCGGGGGCGGGCTATGGCTACACCTTC
>NA|TRBJ1-1|TRBV19|NA
CASSPPKPPTGNTEAFF
TGTGCCAGTAGTCCCCCGAAACCCCCCACCGGCAACACTGAAGCTTTCTTT
>TRBD1|TRBJ1-4|TRBV28|NA
CASRSPIGTGGVREKLFF
TGTGCCAGCAGGTCTCCGATCGGGACAGGGGGCGTCAGGGAAAAACTGTTTTTT
>TRBD2|TRBJ2-3|TRBV30|NA
CAGAAGRTDTQYF
TGTGCCGGGGCAGCGGGGCGCACAGATACGCAGTATTTT
>NA|TRBJ1-1|TRBV7-9|NA
CASSVRENTEAFF
TGTGCCAGCAGCGTCAGGGAAAACACTGAAGCTTTCTTT
>TRBD1|TRBJ1-5|TRBV4-3|many
CASSQEPGQGGQPQHF
TGCGCCAGCAGCCAAGAACCGGGACAGGGAGGTCAGCCCCAGCATTTT
>TRBD1|TRBJ2-2|TRBV28|few
CASSFWTGETGELFF
TGTGCCAGCAGTTTTTGGACAGGTGAAACGGGGGAGCTGTTTTTT
>TRBD1|TRBJ2-7|TRBV9|once
CASSVDRGGSYEQYF
TGTGCCAGCAGCGTTGACAGGGGCGGATCCTACGAGCAGTACTTC
>NA|TRBJ1-6|TRBV28|NA
CASSLPWGDNSPLHF
TGTGCCAGCAGTTTACCGTGGGGAGATAATTCACCCCTCCACTTT
>TRBD1|TRBJ2-3|TRBV24-1|NA
CATRGDSPTDTQYF
TGTGCCACCAGGGGGGACAGCCCCACAGATACGCAGTATTTT
>NA|TRBJ1-2|TRBV28|NA
CASSGGDYGYTF
TGTGCCAGCAGCGGGGGAGACTATGGCTACACCTTC
>NA|TRBJ2-3|TRBV11-2|NA
CASSSRGYTDTQYF
TGTGCCAGCAGCTCCAGGGGCTACACAGATACGCAGTATTTT
>NA|TRBJ1-5|TRBV6-2/TRBV6-3|NA
CASSLRRDQPQHF
TGTGCCAGCAGTTTAAGGAGGGACCAGCCCCAGCATTTT
>TRBD2|TRBJ2-1|TRBV28|NA
CASTPLGLAGGPGYNEQFF
TGTGCCAGCACCCCCCTCGGCCTAGCGGGAGGGCCGGGATACAATGAGCAGTTCTTC
>NA|TRBJ2-7|TRBV18|NA
CASSPLTNSYEQYF
TGTGCCAGCTCACCTCTAACAAACTCCTACGAGCAGTACTTC
>NA|TRBJ1-1|TRBV27|once
CASSLRVLNTEAFF
TGTGCCAGCAGTTTACGGGTCCTAAACACTGAAGCTTTCTTT
>NA|TRBJ2-2|TRBV28|NA
CASRPTSGQGTGELFF
TGTGCCAGCAGGCCTACTAGCGGACAGGGCACCGGGGAGCTGTTTTTT
>NA|TRBJ1-2|TRBV19|NA
CASSTPREGLNGYTF
TGTGCCAGTAGTACCCCCCGTGAGGGCCTGAATGGCTACACCTTC
>NA|TRBJ1-2|TRBV19|once
CASSINYGYTF
TGTGCCAGTAGTATAAACTATGGCTACACCTTC
>NA|TRBJ2-3|TRBV7-8|NA
CASSVRDSSTDTQYF
TGTGCCAGCAGCGTCCGGGATTCTAGCACAGATACGCAGTATTTT
>TRBD1|TRBJ1-2|TRBV7-9|NA
CASSRLNDRDTGGYTF
TGTGCCAGCAGCCGTTTGAATGACAGGGATACCGGAGGCTACACCTTC
>TRBD2|TRBJ2-1|TRBV12-5|NA
CASGQGLVVGYNEQFF
TGTGCTAGTGGCCAAGGACTAGTGGTTGGCTACAATGAGCAGTTCTTC
>NA|TRBJ2-7|TRBV5-4|once
CASSLDSSVVDF
TGTGCCAGCAGCTTGGACTCCTCCGTAGTGGACTTC
>NA|TRBJ2-3|TRBV9|NA
CASRRPDVSTDTQYF
TGTGCCAGCAGGAGGCCCGATGTTAGCACAGATACGCAGTATTTT
>TRBD1|TRBJ1-5|TRBV19|NA
CASKGGQASNQPQHF
TGTGCCAGTAAGGGGGGACAGGCAAGCAATCAGCCCCAGCATTTT
>TRBD2|TRBJ2-1|TRBV6-2/TRBV6-3|NA
CASSTPTSGRRNEQFF
TGTGCCAGCAGTACTCCGACTAGCGGGAGACGTAATGAGCAGTTCTTC
>TRBD2|TRBJ2-7|TRBV7-8|NA
CASSLVLGGSFDEQYF
TGTGCCAGCAGCTTAGTATTAGGCGGGAGCTTCGACGAGCAGTACTTC
>TRBD1|TRBJ2-3|TRBV24-1|NA
CATSDPGQGTDTQYF
TGTGCCACCAGTGATCCAGGACAGGGCACAGATACGCAGTATTTT
>TRBD1|TRBJ1-1|TRBV10-1|NA
CASSPDRDLGTEAFF
TGCGCCAGCAGCCCCGACAGGGATTTGGGCACTGAAGCTTTCTTT
>TRBD1|TRBJ1-5|TRBV24-1|NA
CATSDPTQGAGQPQHF
TGTGCCACCAGTGATCCGACGCAGGGGGCAGGACAGCCCCAGCATTTT
>TRBD1|TRBJ1-2|TRBV12-5|NA
CASGLSGQGAGGYTF
TGTGCTAGTGGTTTGTCCGGACAGGGGGCCGGTGGCTACACCTTC
>NA|TRBJ1-6|TRBV27|NA
CASSFRGMSSYNSPLHF
TGTGCCAGCAGTTTCCGGGGGATGAGCTCCTATAATTCACCCCTCCACTTT
>NA|TRBJ2-1|TRBV28|once
CASSNRLGQFF
TGTGCCAGCAGCAACAGGCTCGGGCAGTTCTTC
>NA|TRBJ2-2|TRBV27|NA
CASSPGVARPNTGELFF
TGTGCCAGCAGCCCCGGGGTAGCGAGACCGAACACCGGGGAGCTGTTTTTT